This T cell receptor (beta chain) was retrieved from a study of T cell responses to AZD1222 COVID-19 vaccine. The CDR3 runs to 13 residues. V shed 10 bases and J shed 2 bases, with 13 bases lying between them. Germline assignment: CDR1 LNHDA and CDR2 SQIVND (reference sequence). Sequencing used immunoSEQ multiplex PCR; TCRdb keeps in-frame clones, though not all of them. The sample carries about 130,000 clones, 88% recorded once. The source of this sequence is an adult in good health. V gene TRBV19 combines with J gene TRBJ2-3; D is unresolved. This sample comprised peripheral blood, obtained on day 0 of MenACWY control vaccination. This CDR3 reads CATTGRLTDTQYF. CDR3 bases: TGTGCCACCACCGGTCGTCTCACAGATACGCAGTATTTT.